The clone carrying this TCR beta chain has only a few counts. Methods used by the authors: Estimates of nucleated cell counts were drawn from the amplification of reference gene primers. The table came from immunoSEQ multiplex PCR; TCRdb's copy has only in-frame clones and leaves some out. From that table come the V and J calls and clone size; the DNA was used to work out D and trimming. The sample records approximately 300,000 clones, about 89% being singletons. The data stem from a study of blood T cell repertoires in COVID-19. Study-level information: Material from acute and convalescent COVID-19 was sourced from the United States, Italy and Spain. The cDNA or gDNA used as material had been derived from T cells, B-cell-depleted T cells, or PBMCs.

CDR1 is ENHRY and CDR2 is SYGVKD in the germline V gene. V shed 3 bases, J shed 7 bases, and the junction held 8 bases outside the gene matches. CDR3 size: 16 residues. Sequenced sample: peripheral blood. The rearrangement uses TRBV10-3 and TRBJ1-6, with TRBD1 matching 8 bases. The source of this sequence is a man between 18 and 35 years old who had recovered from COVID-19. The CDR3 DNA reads TGTGCCATCAGTGACCCCGGACAGGGCCTGAATTCACCCCTCCACTTT. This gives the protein CAISDPGQGLNSPLHF.